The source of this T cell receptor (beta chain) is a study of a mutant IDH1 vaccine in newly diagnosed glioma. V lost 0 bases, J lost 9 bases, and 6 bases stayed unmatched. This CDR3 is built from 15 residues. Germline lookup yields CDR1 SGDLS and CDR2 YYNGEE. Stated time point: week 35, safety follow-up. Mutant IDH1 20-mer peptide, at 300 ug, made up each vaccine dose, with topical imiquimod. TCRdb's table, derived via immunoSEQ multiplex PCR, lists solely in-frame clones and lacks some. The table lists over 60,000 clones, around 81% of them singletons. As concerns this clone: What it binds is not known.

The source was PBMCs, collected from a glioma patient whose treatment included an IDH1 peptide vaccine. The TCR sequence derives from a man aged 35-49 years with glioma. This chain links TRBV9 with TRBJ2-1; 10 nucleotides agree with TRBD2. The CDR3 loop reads CASSVDPSGRPEQFF. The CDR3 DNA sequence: TGTGCCAGCAGCGTAGATCCTAGCGGGAGACCTGAGCAGTTCTTC.